This T cell receptor (beta chain) emerged from a study of T-cell reconstitution after alpha-beta-depleted transplantation in children. Study-wide findings and caveats: Newly generated T cells supplied most T-cell counts and diversity one year post-transplant. Elevated TCRbeta diversity at day 60 was traced, in some patients, to surviving recipient T cells and thymic progenitors. It was reported that alpha-beta T cells came from several hundred expanded graft clones (about two months after transplant).

This clonotype appeared many times. The antigen remains undetermined. As it was prepared, the TCRbeta library received unique molecular identifiers. TCRdb processed the PCR reads anew with MiXCR; each CDR3 protein has one entry. The sample comprises just under 350,000 distinct CDR3 sequences, around 15% of which are singletons, and around 38% rests with the top ten. This CDR3 is 14 amino acids long. Germline CDR1 is GTSNPN and CDR2 is SVGIG (reference sequence). The trim removed 5 bases at V and 5 bases at J, leaving 8 bases unmatched. The specimen was PBMCs, mostly from graft donor cells, collected 360 days after TCRalphabeta/CD19-depleted stem cell transplant. The J gene is TRBJ2-7, the V gene TRBV30, with TRBD2 matching 11 bases. The receptor's source is a male patient aged 2-10 years who had a stem cell transplant for acute lymphoblastic leukemia, so the T cells may come from the graft donor. In nucleotides, the CDR3 is TGTGCCTGGGATAGCGGGAGGGCGGCTAACGAGCAGTACTTC. Translation gives CAWDSGRAANEQYF.